A single sample is the source of the 18 T cell receptor beta chains below, sequenced in a study of cytomegalovirus exposure and HLA in healthy donors. The PCR employed 60 Vbeta primers together with 13 Jbeta primers. Sequenced by immunoSEQ multiplex PCR; TCRdb stores in-frame clones only, minus some. The repertoire holds about 140,000 clones, around 90% seen once, with 0.45% to 0.55% in the top ten. The sample consisted of PBMCs. All receptors derive from a woman aged 40 to 50 in good health and CMV-seronegative.

This clone was seen a few times. The junction shows a germline mismatch at one end, possibly a read error. The chain recombines TRBV4-2 with TRBJ2-7; TRBD2 aligns across 7 bases. CDR1 LGHNA and CDR2 YNFKEQ come from the germline V gene. The CDR3 consists of 14 residues. The CDR3 loop reads CASSAGEDSSEQYF. In nucleotides, the CDR3 is TGTGCCAGCAGTGCGGGAGAGGATTCCTCCGAGCAGTACTTC.

The chain links TRBV2 to TRBJ2-7; 10 nucleotides align to TRBD2. The CDR3 has 13 amino acids. The V gene end was trimmed by 7 bases and the J gene end by 5 bases; junction bases not matched to a gene: 5. Germline-derived CDR1 and CDR2 are SNHLY and FYNNEI. CDR3 residues: CASTIAGGHEQYF. CDR3 DNA sequence: TGTGCCAGCACTATAGCGGGAGGCCACGAGCAGTACTTC.

The chain has TRBV7-2 and TRBJ1-4; D gene ambiguous. This CDR3 has 18 residues. Trimming took 2 bases from V and 0 from J, leaving 16 bases between them. Germline-derived CDR1 and CDR2 are SGHTA and FQGNSA. CDR3 residues: CASSLLQLATSTNEKLFF. The CDR3 DNA reads TGTGCCAGCAGCTTACTCCAGTTGGCCACCTCAACTAATGAAAAACTGTTTTTT.

CDR3 in amino acids: CASSSDRGNMNEQFF. The CDR3 region has the DNA TGCGCCAGCAGCTCTGACAGGGGTAATATGAATGAGCAGTTCTTC. The V call is TRBV5-1, the J call TRBJ2-1; 8 bases map to TRBD1. V was clipped by 3 bases and J by 7 bases; unmatched bases: 9. The CDR3 has 15 residues. The germline V gene encodes CDR1 SGHRS and CDR2 YFSETQ.

This clone was seen only once. The gene calls are TRBV7-9 and TRBJ1-1; TRBD1 is a possible D gene (6 bases). The CDR3 is 13 amino acids. In germline, CDR1 is SEHNR, CDR2 FQNEAQ (reference sequence). V dropped 5 bases and J dropped 8 bases, with 15 bases sitting between them. CDR3 bases: TGTGCCAGCAGCCAGGGGTTAGCGGGAGAAGCTTTCTTT. This gives the protein CASSQGLAGEAFF.

CDR3: CASTRGGVINSPLHF. The CDR3 coding sequence is TGTGCCAGCACTAGGGGGGGGGTTATTAATTCACCCCTCCACTTT. This chain uses TRBV6-5 with TRBJ1-6; TRBD1 might be the D (6 bases). Per germline, CDR1 MNHEY and CDR2 SVGAGI. Deletions cut 7 bases from V and 6 bases from J, with 16 bases between. The CDR3 spans 15 residues.

This clone was seen once. This same CDR3 is encoded by further DNA sequences in the sample. The rearrangement joins TRBV10-3 to TRBJ2-5; 8 nucleotides line up with TRBD2. Unmatched junction bases numbered 3, after V lost 0 bases and J lost 0 bases. The length of the CDR3 is 16 residues. The V gene's germline CDR1 is ENHRY and CDR2 SYGVKD. The CDR3 is CAISESTSGYQETQYF. DNA for the CDR3: TGTGCCATCAGTGAGTCAACTAGCGGCTACCAAGAGACCCAGTACTTC.

The genes are TRBV20-1 and TRBJ2-1; 7 nucleotides match TRBD2. The ends lost 6 bases at V and 6 bases at J; junction bases unmatched: 2. The germline CDR1 and CDR2 sequences are DFQATT and SNEGSKA (reference sequence). The CDR3 is made up of 11 amino acids. This chain's CDR3 is CSASGGNEQFF. CDR3 coding DNA: TGCAGTGCCTCGGGAGGCAATGAGCAGTTCTTC.

This clone was found a few times. The V and J genes are TRBV6-5 and TRBJ1-2, with D perhaps matching TRBD1 (5 bases). This CDR3 comprises 13 residues. Germline values: CDR1 MNHEY, CDR2 SVGAGI. V was clipped by 10 bases and J by 0 bases, with 12 bases between them. For the CDR3, the DNA is TGTGCCACCCTATGGGGGGCTAACTATGGCTACACCTTC. It yields the protein CATLWGANYGYTF.

This chain joins TRBV4-1 and TRBJ2-1; a possible D gene is TRBD1 (6 bases). The CDR3 length is 14 residues. The V gene lost 4 bases and the J gene lost 6 bases, with 13 bases spanning the gap. The germline V gene encodes CDR1 MGHRA and CDR2 YSYEKL. CDR3 nucleotide sequence: TGCGCCAGCAGCCTACCTACGGACAGCAATGAGCAGTTCTTC. It yields the protein CASSLPTDSNEQFF.

This chain uses TRBV5-6 with TRBJ1-2, with TRBD1 matching 9 bases. Germline loops: CDR1 SGHDT, CDR2 YYEEEE. Trimming cost V 4 bases and J 4 bases; bases outside gene matches: 14. CDR3 length: 17 amino acids. CDR3 region: CASSPTGGSHLFYGYTF. The CDR3 DNA reads as TGTGCCAGCAGCCCTACAGGGGGCTCCCACCTTTTCTATGGCTACACCTTC. The variable domain in full, with the rest retrieved from reference TRBV5-6 and TRBJ1-2, is DAGVTQSPTHLIKTRGQQVTLRCSPKSGHDTVSWYQQALGQGPQFIFQYYEEEERQRGNFPDRFSGHQFPNYSSELNVNALLLGDSALYLCASSPTGGSHLFYGYTFGSGTRLTVV.

This rearrangement joins TRBV11-2 to TRBJ1-2; TRBD1 matches at 7 bases. The germline V gene encodes CDR1 SGHAT and CDR2 FQNNGV. The CDR3 contains 16 residues. The ends lost 6 bases at V and 4 bases at J; junction bases unmatched: 14. The CDR3 sequence is CASSERGPGASYGYTF. As DNA, the CDR3 is TGTGCCAGCAGTGAAAGGGGGCCGGGGGCTAGCTATGGCTACACCTTC.

The chain couples TRBV7-7 to TRBJ2-1; a possible D gene is TRBD2 (6 bases). Germline V gene data show CDR1 as SSHAT and CDR2 as FNYEAQ (reference sequence). Trimming left V 6 bases short and J 6 bases short, with 18 bases between. The CDR3 is made up of 15 amino acids. The CDR3: CASSPRERLSNEQFF. Here the CDR3 DNA reads TGTGCCAGCAGTCCTCGGGAGCGCCTGAGCAATGAGCAGTTCTTC.

This clone came up once. The chain uses TRBV6-5 and TRBJ1-5, with TRBD1 matching over 9 bases. Germline CDR1 and CDR2: MNHEY and SVGAGI. CDR3 length: 15 residues. V gave up 4 bases and J gave up 5 bases; unmatched junction bases: 6. This CDR3 reads CASSFRQGEDQPQHF. CDR3 nucleotides: TGTGCCAGCAGTTTTAGACAGGGGGAGGATCAGCCCCAGCATTTT.

This clone was seen once. An end of the junction does not agree with germline; a read error may underlie this. The V and J genes are TRBV7-9 and TRBJ2-1; D not certain. The CDR3 has 12 residues. The V gene's germline CDR1 is SEHNR and CDR2 FQNEAQ (reference sequence). The DNA for the CDR3 is TGTTCCAGCAGCCCGAACTTAGATGAGCAGTTCTTC. It yields the protein CSSSPNLDEQFF.

The rearrangement joins TRBV9 to TRBJ1-1; tentative D call: TRBD1 (6 bases). The CDR3 consists of 15 residues. The germline V and J ends were trimmed by 4 bases and 1 base, with 14 bases remaining between them. CDR1 is SGDLS and CDR2 is YYNGEE in the germline V gene. CDR3 region: CASSPAGTRNTEAFF. Here the CDR3 DNA reads TGTGCCAGCAGCCCAGCAGGGACAAGGAACACTGAAGCTTTCTTT.

This chain links TRBV11-2 with TRBJ2-2; 8 bases match TRBD2. J lost 3 bases, V lost 3 bases, and 3 bases had no gene match. The germline V gene has CDR1 SGHAT and CDR2 FQNNGV. This CDR3 has 15 amino acids. Here the CDR3 reads CASSLASGYTGELFF. CDR3 in DNA: TGTGCCAGCAGCTTGGCTAGCGGGTACACCGGGGAGCTGTTTTTT.

Details on this clone: One end of the junction varies from germline; a read error may be responsible. The rearrangement uses TRBV7-9 and TRBJ1-1; D not certain. Germline V CDR1 and CDR2: SEHNR, FQNEAQ (reference sequence). The CDR3 is 17 residues long. The chain's CDR3 is CSSSMREHPRLDTEAFF. The CDR3 DNA follows: TGTTCCAGCAGCATGCGGGAACACCCTCGATTGGATACTGAAGCTTTCTTT.